This T cell receptor (beta chain) was captured by sequencing in a study of CD8 T cells in ankylosing spondylitis. Via MiXCR, TCRdb re-called the 5' RACE reads, giving one row per CDR3 protein. The data show approximately 200,000 distinct CDR3 sequences, roughly 13% seen once. The CDR3 runs 15 residues. Trimming shortened V by 8 bases and J by 1 base, and 14 bases separated the two germline ends. Germline-derived CDR1 and CDR2 are SEHNR and FQNEAQ (reference sequence). This clonotype was found a few times. Sequences were obtained from blood, either unsorted or a sorted T cell fraction (not recorded which). The gene calls are TRBV7-9 and TRBJ2-2; tentative D call: TRBD1 (6 bases). This clonotype was sampled from a male donor with ankylosing spondylitis or in good health (not recorded which). This CDR3 reads CASPRLGGNTGELFF. The DNA of the CDR3 is TGTGCCAGCCCCCGTCTAGGGGGGAACACCGGGGAGCTGTTTTTT.